This is a list of T cell receptor beta chains from one sample in a study of T cell responses to AZD1222 COVID-19 vaccine. Produced via immunoSEQ multiplex PCR; TCRdb's table is partial and in-frame only. Here the sample spans 100,000 to 150,000 clones, roughly 88% being singletons. Sequencing used peripheral blood, obtained on day 0 of AZD1222 vaccination. Receptor source: an adult in good health. Each CDR3 is given with its conserved first and last residue. A D gene is named only where the DNA matches it firmly. The listing skips clone size in some rows; elsewhere it reads once, few, many or a size class.

clone size,D gene,V gene,J gene,CDR3 DNA,CDR3 protein
few,-,TRBV3-1/TRBV3-2,TRBJ1-3,TGTGCCAGCAGCCAGGACCAAGTCTCTGGAAACACCATATATTTT,CASSQDQVSGNTIYF
-,-,TRBV29-1,TRBJ2-7,TGCAGCGTTGACTCGGCGGATTCCTACGAGCAGTACTTC,CSVDSADSYEQYF
-,-,TRBV29-1,TRBJ2-1,TGCAGCGTTCCGGACCGCCTGGAGCAGTTCTTC,CSVPDRLEQFF
-,-,TRBV30,TRBJ1-2,TGTGCCTGGGCGGACAGCTTTAACTATGGCTACACCTTC,CAWADSFNYGYTF
-,TRBD2,TRBV3-1/TRBV3-2,TRBJ2-2,TGTGCCAGCAGCCTAAGGGGTATTACTAGCGGGAGTACCGGGGAGCTGTTTTTT,CASSLRGITSGSTGELFF
-,TRBD2,TRBV11-2,TRBJ2-7,TGTGCCAGCAGCTTAGTGGCTAGCGGCCCCTTCTACGAGCAGTACTTC,CASSLVASGPFYEQYF
-,-,TRBV7-9,TRBJ1-4,TGTGCCAGCAGCTTAGTATCGGACACCGAAAAACTGTTTTTT,CASSLVSDTEKLFF
-,-,TRBV7-9,TRBJ2-1,TGTGCCAGCAGCTTACGTATGCACCCCAATGAGCAGTTCTTC,CASSLRMHPNEQFF
once,TRBD1,TRBV19,TRBJ1-4,TGTGCCAGTAGTTTTCCCGACAGGGAGAATGAAAAACTGTTTTTT,CASSFPDRENEKLFF
-,-,TRBV5-1,TRBJ1-2,TGCGCCAGCAGCTTGGCCGGGGGACGGCAGGGAGGGAGTGGCTACACCTTC,CASSLAGGRQGGSGYTF
-,-,TRBV12-3/TRBV12-4,TRBJ2-7,TGTGCCTCAGGGGTAACCTACGAGCAGTACTTC,CASGVTYEQYF
-,-,TRBV11-3,TRBJ2-5,TGTGCCAGCAGCCCACGCCACAACCGAGAGACCCAGTACTTC,CASSPRHNRETQYF
-,-,TRBV6-5,TRBJ1-3,TGTGCCAGCAGCCGCCTCCTCTCTGGAAACACCATATATTTT,CASSRLLSGNTIYF
-,-,TRBV19,TRBJ1-5,TGTGCCAGTAGTGAAGGGGTCGGTCAGCCCCAGCATTTT,CASSEGVGQPQHF
once,-,TRBV10-3,TRBJ1-1,TGTGCCATCAGTCCGACCGGGACCATGGACACTGAAGCTTTCTTT,CAISPTGTMDTEAFF
-,-,TRBV7-2,TRBJ2-1,TGTGCCAGCAGCCCTGACTCGAGCGGCTCCTACAATGAGCAGTTCTTC,CASSPDSSGSYNEQFF
-,-,TRBV27,TRBJ2-7,TGTGCCAGCAGTTTTGCAGGTTGGGGCTACGAGCAGTACTTC,CASSFAGWGYEQYF
-,-,TRBV5-1,TRBJ1-1,TGCGCCAGCAGCTCGGCGGCGGGGAATGAAGCTTTCTTT,CASSSAAGNEAFF
-,-,TRBV6-5,TRBJ1-1,TGTGCCAGCACTTACCACCAGTCGAACACTGAAGCTTTCTTT,CASTYHQSNTEAFF
-,TRBD2,TRBV11-2,TRBJ2-1,TGTGCCAGCAGCCGACTGGGACTAGCGGAGATACGGCAGTTCTTC,CASSRLGLAEIRQFF
once,-,TRBV6-5,TRBJ1-2,TGTGCCAGCAGTCAGGCTTCCTATGGCTACACCTTC,CASSQASYGYTF
-,-,TRBV28,TRBJ1-3,TGTGCCAGCAGTTGGTCCACCATCTCTGGAAACACCATATATTTT,CASSWSTISGNTIYF
-,-,TRBV30,TRBJ2-7,TGTGCCTGGGGAACTGGAATAACCTACGAGCAGTACTTC,CAWGTGITYEQYF
-,-,TRBV7-3,TRBJ1-1,TGTGCCAGCAGCTTAACTGATGGCAAGGGAGCTTTCTTT,CASSLTDGKGAFF
-,TRBD2,TRBV30,TRBJ2-3,TGTGCCTGGGTAGGGGGGACTAGTTCCACAGATACGCAGTATTTT,CAWVGGTSSTDTQYF
-,TRBD1,TRBV6-2/TRBV6-3,TRBJ2-7,TGTGCCAGCAGTTACGAACAGGGGGCCTACGAGCAGTACTTC,CASSYEQGAYEQYF
-,TRBD1,TRBV20-1,TRBJ2-7,TGCAGTGCTAGTGGGACAGGGGGTTACGAGCAGTACTTC,CSASGTGGYEQYF
-,TRBD1,TRBV5-4,TRBJ1-4,TGTGCCAGCAGCAAGGGACAGGTTAATGAAAAACTGTTTTTT,CASSKGQVNEKLFF
-,TRBD1,TRBV6-4,TRBJ2-3,TGTGCCAGCAGTGACAGGACAGGGGCCACAGATACGCAGTATTTT,CASSDRTGATDTQYF
-,TRBD2,TRBV25-1,TRBJ2-3,TGTGCCAGCAGTGAATCTATAGATAGCGGGGGGGCCACAGATACGCAGTATTTT,CASSESIDSGGATDTQYF
-,-,TRBV16,TRBJ1-2,TGTGCCAGCAGCCAAGGGCCTAACTATGGCTACACCTTC,CASSQGPNYGYTF
few,-,TRBV14,TRBJ2-2,TGTGCCAGCAGCCAAGTCACTGTTACCGGGGAGCTGTTTTTT,CASSQVTVTGELFF
once,TRBD1,TRBV9,TRBJ2-2,TGTGCCAGCAGCGAGGGCCGACAGGGCACCGGGGAGCTGTTTTTT,CASSEGRQGTGELFF